This T cell receptor (beta chain) stems from a study of shared clonotypes between healthy human individuals. Study-wide context: Sampling drew on donors who were a couple of women and three men aged 18 to 49.

This CDR3 comprises 14 residues. The germline gives CDR1 SGHRS, CDR2 YFSETQ. J lost 6 bases, V lost 4 bases, and 9 bases had no gene match. Using immunoSEQ multiplex PCR, the repertoire was profiled, and TCRdb retains in-frame clones only, with some absent. In the table there are about 530,000 clones, over 60% of which are singletons. The sequence was collected from a woman in her thirties or forties in good health. Some clones in this sample may be carry-over from other donors' samples. Sequencing was done on a sample of PBMCs. The rearrangement uses TRBV5-1 and TRBJ1-1; 7 nucleotides align to TRBD1. CDR3 residues: CASSQRQGRAEAFF. The DNA for the CDR3 is TGCGCCAGCAGCCAGAGACAGGGACGGGCTGAAGCTTTCTTT.